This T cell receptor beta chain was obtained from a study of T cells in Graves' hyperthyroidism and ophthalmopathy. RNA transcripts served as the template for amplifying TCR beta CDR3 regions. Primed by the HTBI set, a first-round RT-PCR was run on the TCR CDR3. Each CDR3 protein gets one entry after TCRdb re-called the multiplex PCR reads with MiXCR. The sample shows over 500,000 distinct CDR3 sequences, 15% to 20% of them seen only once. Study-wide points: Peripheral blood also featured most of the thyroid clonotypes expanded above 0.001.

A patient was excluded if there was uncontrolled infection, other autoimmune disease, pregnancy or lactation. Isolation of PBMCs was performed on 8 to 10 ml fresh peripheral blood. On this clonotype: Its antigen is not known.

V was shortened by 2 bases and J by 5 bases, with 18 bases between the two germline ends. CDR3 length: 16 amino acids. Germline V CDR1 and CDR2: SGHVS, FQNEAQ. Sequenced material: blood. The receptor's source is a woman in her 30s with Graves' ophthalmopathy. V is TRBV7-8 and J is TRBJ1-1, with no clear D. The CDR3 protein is CASSLRFPSWTTEAFF. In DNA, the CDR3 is TGTGCCAGCAGCTTAAGATTCCCCTCCTGGACGACTGAAGCTTTCTTT.